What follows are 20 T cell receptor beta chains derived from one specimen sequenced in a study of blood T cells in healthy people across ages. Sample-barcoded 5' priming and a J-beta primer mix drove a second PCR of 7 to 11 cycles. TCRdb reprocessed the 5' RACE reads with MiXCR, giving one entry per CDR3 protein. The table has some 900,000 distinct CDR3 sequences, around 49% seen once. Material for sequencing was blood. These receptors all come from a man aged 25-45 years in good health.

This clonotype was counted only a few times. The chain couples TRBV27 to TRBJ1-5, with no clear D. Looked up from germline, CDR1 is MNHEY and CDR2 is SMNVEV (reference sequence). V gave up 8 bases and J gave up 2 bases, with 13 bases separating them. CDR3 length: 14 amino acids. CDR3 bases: TGTGCCAGCGGGCTCCGATGGGGCAATCAGCCCCAGCATTTT. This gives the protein CASGLRWGNQPQHF.

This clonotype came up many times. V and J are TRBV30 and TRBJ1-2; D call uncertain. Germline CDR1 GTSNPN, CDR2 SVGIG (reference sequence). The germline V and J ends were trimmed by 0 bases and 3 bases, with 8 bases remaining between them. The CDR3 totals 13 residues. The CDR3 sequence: CAWSVSGYYGYTF. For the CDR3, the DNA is TGTGCCTGGAGTGTCTCTGGGTACTATGGCTACACCTTC.

CDR3 loop: CASSVYRVGEQYF. The DNA for the CDR3 is TGTGCCAGCAGTGTATACAGGGTTGGCGAGCAGTACTTC. The V gene is TRBV27, the J gene TRBJ2-7; possible D gene TRBD1, 6 bases. Germline CDR1 is MNHEY and CDR2 is SMNVEV (reference sequence). CDR3 length equals 13 residues. The germline V and J ends were trimmed by 5 bases and 6 bases, with 14 bases remaining between them.

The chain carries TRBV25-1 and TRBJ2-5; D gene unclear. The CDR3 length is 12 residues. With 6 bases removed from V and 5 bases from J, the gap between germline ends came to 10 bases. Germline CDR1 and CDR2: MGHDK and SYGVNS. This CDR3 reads CASSSLLETQYF. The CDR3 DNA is TGTGCCAGCAGCTCGCTGTTGGAGACCCAGTACTTC.

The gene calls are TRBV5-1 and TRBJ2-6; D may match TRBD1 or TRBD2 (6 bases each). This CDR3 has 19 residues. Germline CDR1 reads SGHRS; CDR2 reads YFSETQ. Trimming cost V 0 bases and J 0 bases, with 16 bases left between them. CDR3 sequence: CASSLGFDGGASGANVLTF. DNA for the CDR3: TGCGCCAGCAGCTTGGGTTTTGACGGGGGCGCCTCTGGGGCCAACGTCCTGACTTTC.

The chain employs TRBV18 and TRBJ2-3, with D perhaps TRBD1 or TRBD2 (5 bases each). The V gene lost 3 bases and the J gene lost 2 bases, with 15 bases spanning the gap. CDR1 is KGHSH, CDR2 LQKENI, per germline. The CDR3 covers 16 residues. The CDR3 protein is CASSPKDGALTDTQYF. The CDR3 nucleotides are TGTGCCAGCTCACCCAAGGACGGGGCGCTCACAGATACGCAGTATTTT.

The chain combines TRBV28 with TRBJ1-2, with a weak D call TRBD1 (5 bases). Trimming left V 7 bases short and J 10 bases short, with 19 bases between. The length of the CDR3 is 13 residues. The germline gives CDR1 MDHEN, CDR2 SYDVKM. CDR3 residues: CASTPPGAAIYTF. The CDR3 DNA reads TGTGCCAGCACCCCTCCTGGGGCAGCTATCTACACCTTC.

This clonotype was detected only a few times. The chain's CDR3 is CASGSELATQYF. The CDR3 DNA reads TGTGCTAGTGGTTCGGAGCTGGCGACGCAGTATTTT. J is TRBJ2-3 and V is TRBV12-5; D gene unclear. This CDR3 is built from 12 residues. Germline CDR1 reads LGHNT; CDR2 reads FRNRAP. V was trimmed by 4 bases and J by 9 bases, leaving 11 bases between them.

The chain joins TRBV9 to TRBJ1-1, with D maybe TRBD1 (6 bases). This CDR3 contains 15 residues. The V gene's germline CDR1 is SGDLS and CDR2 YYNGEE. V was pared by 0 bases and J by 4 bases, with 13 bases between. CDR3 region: CASSVVTGSGTEAFF. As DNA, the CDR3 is TGTGCCAGCAGCGTAGTTACAGGGTCGGGCACTGAAGCTTTCTTT. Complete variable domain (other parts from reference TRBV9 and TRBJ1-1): DSGVTQTPKHLITATGQRVTLRCSPRSGDLSVYWYQQSLDQGLQFLIQYYNGEERAKGNILERFSAQQFPDLHSELNLSSLELGDSALYFCASSVVTGSGTEAFFGQGTRLTVV.

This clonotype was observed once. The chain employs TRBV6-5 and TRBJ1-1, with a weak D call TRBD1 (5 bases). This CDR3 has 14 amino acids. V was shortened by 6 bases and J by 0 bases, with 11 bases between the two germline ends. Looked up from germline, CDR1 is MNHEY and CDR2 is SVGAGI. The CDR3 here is CASRRLTVNTEAFF. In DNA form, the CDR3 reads TGTGCCAGCAGACGCCTGACAGTGAACACTGAAGCTTTCTTT.

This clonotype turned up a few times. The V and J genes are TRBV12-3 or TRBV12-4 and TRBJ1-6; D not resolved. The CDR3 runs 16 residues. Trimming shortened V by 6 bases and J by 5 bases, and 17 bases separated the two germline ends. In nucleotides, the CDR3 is TGTGCCAGCAGCCCTCACGGACGGAACAATAATTCACCCCTCCACTTT. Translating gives CASSPHGRNNNSPLHF.

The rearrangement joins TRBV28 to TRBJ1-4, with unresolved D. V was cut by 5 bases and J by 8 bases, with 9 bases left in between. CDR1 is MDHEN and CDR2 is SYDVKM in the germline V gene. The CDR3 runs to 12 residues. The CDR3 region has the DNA TGTGCCAGCAGTCGCCCGCGGGAAAAACTGTTTTTT. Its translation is CASSRPREKLFF.

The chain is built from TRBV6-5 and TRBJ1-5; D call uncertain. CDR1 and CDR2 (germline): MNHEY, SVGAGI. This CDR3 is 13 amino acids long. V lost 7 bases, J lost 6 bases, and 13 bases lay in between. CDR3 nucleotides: TGTGCCAGCAAAAGGGATGGGTCTCAGCCCCAGCATTTT. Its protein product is CASKRDGSQPQHF.

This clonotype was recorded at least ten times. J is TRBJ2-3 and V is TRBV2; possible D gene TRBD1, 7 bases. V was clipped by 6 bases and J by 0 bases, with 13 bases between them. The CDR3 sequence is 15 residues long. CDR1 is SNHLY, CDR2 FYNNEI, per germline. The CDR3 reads CASRDQGGSTDTQYF. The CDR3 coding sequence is TGTGCCAGCAGGGATCAGGGGGGTAGCACAGATACGCAGTATTTT. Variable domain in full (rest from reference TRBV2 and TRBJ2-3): EPEVTQTPSHQVTQMGQEVILRCVPISNHLYFYWYRQILGQKVEFLVSFYNNEISEKSEIFDDQFSVERPDGSNFTLKIRSTKLEDSAMYFCASRDQGGSTDTQYFGPGTRLTVL.

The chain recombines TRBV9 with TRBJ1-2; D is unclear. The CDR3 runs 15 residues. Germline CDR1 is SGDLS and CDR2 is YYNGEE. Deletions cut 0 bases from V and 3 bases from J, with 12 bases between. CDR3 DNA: TGTGCCAGCAGCGTAGGAGGTAGTGGGGACTATGGCTACACCTTC. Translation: CASSVGGSGDYGYTF.

CDR3: CASSPGLAGGFAGNEQFF. The CDR3 DNA follows: TGTGCCAGCAGCCCCGGGCTAGCGGGGGGGTTTGCTGGCAATGAGCAGTTCTTC. This chain uses TRBV11-2 with TRBJ2-1, with TRBD2 matching over 12 bases. V lost 5 bases to trimming and J lost 6 bases; unmatched junction nucleotides: 14. Germline assignment: CDR1 SGHAT and CDR2 FQNNGV. The CDR3 loop spans 18 amino acids.

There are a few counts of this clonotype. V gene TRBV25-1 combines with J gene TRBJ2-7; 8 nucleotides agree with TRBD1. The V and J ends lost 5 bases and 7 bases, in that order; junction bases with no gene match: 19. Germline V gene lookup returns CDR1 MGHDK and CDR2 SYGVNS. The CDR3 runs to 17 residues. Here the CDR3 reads CASSPWGEPDRVGEQYF. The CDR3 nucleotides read TGTGCCAGCAGTCCCTGGGGGGAGCCGGACAGGGTCGGAGAGCAGTACTTC.

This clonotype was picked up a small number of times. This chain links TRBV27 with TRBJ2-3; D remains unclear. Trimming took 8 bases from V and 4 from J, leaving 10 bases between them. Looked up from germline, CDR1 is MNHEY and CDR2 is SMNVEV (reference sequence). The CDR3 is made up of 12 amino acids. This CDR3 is CASRAIADTQYF. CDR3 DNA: TGTGCCAGCCGAGCCATTGCAGATACGCAGTATTTT.

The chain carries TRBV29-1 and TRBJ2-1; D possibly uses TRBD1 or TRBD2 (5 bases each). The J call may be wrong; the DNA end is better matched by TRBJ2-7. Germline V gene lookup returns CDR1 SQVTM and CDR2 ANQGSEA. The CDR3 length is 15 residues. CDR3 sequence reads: CSAAQSGSSYNEQYF. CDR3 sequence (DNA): TGCAGCGCCGCGCAATCAGGGAGCTCCTACAATGAGCAGTACTTC.

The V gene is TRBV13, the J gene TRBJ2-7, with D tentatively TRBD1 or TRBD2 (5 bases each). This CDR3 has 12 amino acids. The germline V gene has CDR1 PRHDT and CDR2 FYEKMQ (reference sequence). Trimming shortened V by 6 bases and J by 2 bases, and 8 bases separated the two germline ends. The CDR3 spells CASRRGPYEQYF. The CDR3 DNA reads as TGTGCCAGCAGGAGGGGCCCCTACGAGCAGTACTTC.